Below are 8 T cell receptor beta chains sequenced from a single sample in a study of cytomegalovirus exposure and HLA in healthy donors. Only in-frame clones appear in the TCRdb table, and some are missing; sequencing was by immunoSEQ multiplex PCR. The table records approximately 280,000 clones, 70% to 90% of them present only once. Input material: PBMCs. These receptors were taken from a woman younger than 30 in good health and CMV-seronegative.

Only one count was recorded for this clone. The J gene is TRBJ2-7, the V gene TRBV18; 8 nucleotides match TRBD1. The CDR3 extends over 14 amino acids. V was clipped by 3 bases and J by 6 bases; unmatched bases: 7. Germline V lookup: CDR1 KGHSH, CDR2 LQKENI. CDR3: CASSPDRERSEQYF. For the CDR3, the DNA is TGTGCCAGCTCACCGGACAGGGAAAGGTCCGAGCAGTACTTC.

This clone showed up just once. The V gene is TRBV27, the J gene TRBJ1-2, with TRBD1 as a possible D gene (5 bases). The germline V and J ends were trimmed by 6 bases and 2 bases, with 16 bases remaining between them. Germline V CDR1 and CDR2: MNHEY, SMNVEV (reference sequence). This CDR3 has 15 residues. The chain's CDR3 is CASSQVQGWNYGYTF. In nucleotides, the CDR3 is TGTGCCAGCAGCCAAGTTCAGGGTTGGAACTATGGCTACACCTTC.

The chain couples TRBV7-3 to TRBJ2-3; possible D gene TRBD2, 6 bases. Looked up from germline, CDR1 is SGHTA and CDR2 is FQGTGA. The CDR3 length is 15 residues. V was trimmed by 5 bases and J by 1 base, leaving 13 bases between them. CDR3 in DNA: TGTGCCAGCAGCAGCGGCGCGGGACGCACAGATACGCAGTATTTT. It is translated as CASSSGAGRTDTQYF.

V usage is TRBV7-2 and J usage is TRBJ1-2; D unclear. Trimming took 8 bases from V and 8 from J, leaving 15 bases between them. This CDR3 has 12 amino acids. Germline V gives CDR1 SGHTA, CDR2 FQGNSA. CDR3 DNA sequence: TGTGCCAGCGGCTCGTGGGCCTTGGGCTACACCTTC. Its translation is CASGSWALGYTF.

The V and J genes are TRBV29-1 and TRBJ1-2; 9 nucleotides agree with TRBD1. Germline values: CDR1 SQVTM, CDR2 ANQGSEA. The CDR3 runs 15 residues. V trimming: 3 bases; J trimming: 8 bases; junction bases outside the gene matches: 13. CDR3 protein: CSVDTGGLSSFGYTF. The DNA for the CDR3 is TGCAGCGTTGATACAGGGGGCCTCTCGTCTTTCGGCTACACCTTC. Full variable domain (rest looked up from reference TRBV29-1 and TRBJ1-2): SAVISQKPSRDICQRGTSLTIQCQVDSQVTMMFWYRQQPGQSLTLIATANQGSEATYESGFVIDKFPISRPNLTFSTLTVSNMSPEDSSIYLCSVDTGGLSSFGYTFGSGTRLTVV.

This sequence joins TRBV6-1 and TRBJ1-1; D is ambiguous. The V gene lost 6 bases and the J gene lost 6 bases, with 14 bases spanning the gap. The V gene's germline CDR1 is MNHNS and CDR2 SASEGT. The CDR3 covers 13 residues. CDR3 sequence (DNA): TGTGCCAGCAGGTACGGGGTAACGGCTGAAGCTTTCTTT. Amino acid sequence: CASRYGVTAEAFF.

This chain links TRBV13 with TRBJ2-7; D may be TRBD2 (6 bases). V lost 6 bases, J lost 6 bases, and 24 bases lay in between. The germline gives CDR1 PRHDT, CDR2 FYEKMQ (reference sequence). CDR3 size: 16 residues. The CDR3 DNA reads as TGTGCCAGCAGTCCTACGACGGAGGGTGCGAGAAGCGAGCAGTACTTC. Translating gives CASSPTTEGARSEQYF.

The chain recombines TRBV6-1 with TRBJ2-7, with 7 bases that match TRBD1. V shed 6 bases and J 4 bases; nucleotides not matched to a gene: 9. The CDR3 runs to 14 residues. Germline values: CDR1 MNHNS, CDR2 SASEGT. CDR3 region: CASSGRDRGYEQYF. The DNA for the CDR3 is TGTGCCAGCAGCGGACGGGACAGAGGTTACGAGCAGTACTTC.